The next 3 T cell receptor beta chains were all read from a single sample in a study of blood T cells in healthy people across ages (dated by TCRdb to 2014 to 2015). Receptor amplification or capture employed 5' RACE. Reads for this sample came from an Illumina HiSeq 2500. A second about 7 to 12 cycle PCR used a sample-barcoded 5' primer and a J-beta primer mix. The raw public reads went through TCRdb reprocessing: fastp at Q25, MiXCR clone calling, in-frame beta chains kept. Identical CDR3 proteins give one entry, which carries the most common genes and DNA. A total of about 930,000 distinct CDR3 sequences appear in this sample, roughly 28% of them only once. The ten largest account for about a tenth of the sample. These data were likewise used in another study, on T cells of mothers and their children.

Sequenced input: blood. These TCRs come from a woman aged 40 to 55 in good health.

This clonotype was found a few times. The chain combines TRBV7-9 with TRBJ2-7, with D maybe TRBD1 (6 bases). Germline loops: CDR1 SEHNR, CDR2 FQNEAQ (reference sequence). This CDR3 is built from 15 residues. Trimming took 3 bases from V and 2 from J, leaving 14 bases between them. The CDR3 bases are TGTGCCAGCAGCTTGGTCGGGACAATCCCCTACGAGCAGTACTTC. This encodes CASSLVGTIPYEQYF.

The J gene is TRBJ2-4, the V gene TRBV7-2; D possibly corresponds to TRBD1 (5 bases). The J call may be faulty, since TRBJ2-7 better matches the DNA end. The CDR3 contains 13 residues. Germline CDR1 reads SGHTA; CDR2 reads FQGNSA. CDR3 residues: CASSSQDTYEQYF. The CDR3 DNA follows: TGTGCCAGCAGCTCACAGGACACCTACGAGCAGTACTTC.

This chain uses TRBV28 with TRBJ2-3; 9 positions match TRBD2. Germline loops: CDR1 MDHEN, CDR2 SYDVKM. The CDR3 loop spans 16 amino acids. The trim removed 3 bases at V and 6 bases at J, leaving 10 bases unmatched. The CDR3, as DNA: TGTGCCAGCAGTTTCAGCGGGGGGTCTTCCCACGATACGCAGTATTTT. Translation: CASSFSGGSSHDTQYF.